This T cell receptor beta chain was obtained from a study of early T cells in non-severe SARS-CoV-2 infection. V was pared by 3 bases and J by 4 bases, with 12 bases between. The CDR3 loop spans 14 amino acids. Germline V gene sequence: CDR1 GTSNPN, CDR2 SVGIG (reference sequence). TCRdb re-analysed the 5' RACE reads in MiXCR, keeping a single row per CDR3 protein. The sample includes 55,000 to 65,000 distinct CDR3 sequences, 10% to 11% of them seen just once. Input material: whole blood. This clonotype was obtained from an adult who was a healthcare worker with PCR-confirmed SARS-CoV-2 infection or an uninfected control (not recorded which). The V call is TRBV30, the J call TRBJ1-4; D uncertain. The DNA for the CDR3 is TGTGCCTGGAGGGTACCCAGCTTTAATGAAAAACTGTTTTTT. Protein product: CAWRVPSFNEKLFF.